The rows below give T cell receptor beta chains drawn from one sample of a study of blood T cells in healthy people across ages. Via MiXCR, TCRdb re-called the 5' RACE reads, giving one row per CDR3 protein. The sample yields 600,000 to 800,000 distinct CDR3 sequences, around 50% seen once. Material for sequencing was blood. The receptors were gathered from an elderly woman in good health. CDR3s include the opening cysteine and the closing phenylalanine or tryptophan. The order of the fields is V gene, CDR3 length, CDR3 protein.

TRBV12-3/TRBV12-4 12 CASSLGAVGYTF
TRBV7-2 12 CASSPPGQGQFF
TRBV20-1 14 CSARDSGGADEQYF
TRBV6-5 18 CASSSTPGQGTSTDTQYF
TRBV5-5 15 CASSLGLQVPCIITF
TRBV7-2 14 CASSVDRGKEPQHF
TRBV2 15 CVSSWVGHLKAEAFF
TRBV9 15 CTSSVDVAEQETQYF
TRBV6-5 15 CASSYSGYRGYEQYF
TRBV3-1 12 CASSQRGQPQHF
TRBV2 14 CASSETGYAGELFF
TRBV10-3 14 CAISEERESYEQYF
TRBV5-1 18 CASSLHGPGGEGTDTQYF
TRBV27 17 CASSLLDRGGGNTEAFF
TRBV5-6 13 CASSRTDTYTQYF
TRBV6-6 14 CASSVGTGRYEQYF
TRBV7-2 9 CASGDEQFF
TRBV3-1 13 CASSHSPKEKLFF
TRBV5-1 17 CASSLIAFADSTNEQFF
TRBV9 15 CASSVVPGIYYEQYF
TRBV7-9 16 CASSLVRGTPSYEQYF
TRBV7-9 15 CASSLMGSKYNEQFF
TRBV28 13 CASGRQGGYEQYF
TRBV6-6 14 CASSVDRVRYEQYF
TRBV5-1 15 CASSLGGAAYNEQLF
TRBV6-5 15 CASSYGTGSAQPQHF
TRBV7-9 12 CASSSPGNIQYF
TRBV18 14 CASSPAGGNSPLHF
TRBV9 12 CASSAQDRSYTF
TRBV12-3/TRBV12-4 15 CASTPDLAEYNEQFF
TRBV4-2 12 CASSQDRSPLHF
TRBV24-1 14 CATSDGDPYNEQFF
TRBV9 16 CASTYSARSGVNEQYF
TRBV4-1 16 CTSSQVLGPRGDEQYF
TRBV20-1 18 CSARGLLTSGRAEDTQYF
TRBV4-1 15 CASRERGQTNYGYTF
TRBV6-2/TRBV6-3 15 CASSYGRQKIYGYTF
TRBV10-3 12 CAISDLGHEQYF
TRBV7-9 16 CASSSERRGSFAEAFF
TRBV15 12 CATSRPRDGYTF
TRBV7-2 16 CASSLGGGRPTDTQYF
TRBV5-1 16 CASSLGGGTFYNEQFF
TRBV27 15 CASRISGRPCNEQFF
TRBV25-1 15 CASSVPGGGNDEQYF
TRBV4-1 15 CASSRPQGTNYGYTF
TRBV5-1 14 CASSVQVRNSPLHF
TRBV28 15 CASSLVGTGSYEQYF
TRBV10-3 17 CAISGQTGTGAYNEQFF
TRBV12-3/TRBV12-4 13 CASSPQGSSPLHF
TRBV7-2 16 CASSTRLGGGADTQYF
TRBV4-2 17 CASSQGPPGLPYNEQFF